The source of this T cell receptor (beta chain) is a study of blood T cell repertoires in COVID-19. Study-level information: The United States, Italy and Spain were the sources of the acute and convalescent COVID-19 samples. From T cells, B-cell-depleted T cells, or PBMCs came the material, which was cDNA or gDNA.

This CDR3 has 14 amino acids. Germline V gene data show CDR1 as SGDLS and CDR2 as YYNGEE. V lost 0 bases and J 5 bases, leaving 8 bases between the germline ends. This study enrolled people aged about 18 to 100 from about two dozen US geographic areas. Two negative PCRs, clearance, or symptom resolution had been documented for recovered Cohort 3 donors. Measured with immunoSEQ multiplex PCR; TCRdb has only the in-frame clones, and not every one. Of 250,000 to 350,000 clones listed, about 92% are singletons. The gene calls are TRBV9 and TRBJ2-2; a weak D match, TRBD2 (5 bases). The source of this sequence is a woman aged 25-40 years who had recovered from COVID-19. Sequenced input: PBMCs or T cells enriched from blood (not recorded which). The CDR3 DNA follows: TGTGCCAGCAGCGTAGCGGGGTCTACCGGGGAGCTGTTTTTT. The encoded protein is CASSVAGSTGELFF.